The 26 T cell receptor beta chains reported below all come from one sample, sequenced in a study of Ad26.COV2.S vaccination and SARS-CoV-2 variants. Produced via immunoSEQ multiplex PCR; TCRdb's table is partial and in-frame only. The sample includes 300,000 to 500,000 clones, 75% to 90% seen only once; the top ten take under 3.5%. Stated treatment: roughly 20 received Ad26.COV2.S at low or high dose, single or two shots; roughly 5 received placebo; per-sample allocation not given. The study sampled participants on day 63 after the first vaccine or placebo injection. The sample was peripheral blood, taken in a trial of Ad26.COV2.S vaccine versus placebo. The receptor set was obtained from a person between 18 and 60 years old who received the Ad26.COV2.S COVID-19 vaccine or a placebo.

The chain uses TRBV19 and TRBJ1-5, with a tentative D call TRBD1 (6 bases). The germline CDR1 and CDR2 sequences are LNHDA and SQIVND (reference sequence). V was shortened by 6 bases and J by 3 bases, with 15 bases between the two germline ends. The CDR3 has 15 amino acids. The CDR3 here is CASREQGWDNQPQHF. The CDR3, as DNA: TGTGCCAGTAGGGAACAGGGATGGGACAATCAGCCCCAGCATTTT.

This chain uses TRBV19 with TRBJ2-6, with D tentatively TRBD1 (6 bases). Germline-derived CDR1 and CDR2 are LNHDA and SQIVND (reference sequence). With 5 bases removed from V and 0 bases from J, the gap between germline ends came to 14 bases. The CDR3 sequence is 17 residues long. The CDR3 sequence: CASSPQDRDSGANVLTF. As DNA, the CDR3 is TGTGCCAGTAGTCCTCAGGACAGAGACTCTGGGGCCAACGTCCTGACTTTC.

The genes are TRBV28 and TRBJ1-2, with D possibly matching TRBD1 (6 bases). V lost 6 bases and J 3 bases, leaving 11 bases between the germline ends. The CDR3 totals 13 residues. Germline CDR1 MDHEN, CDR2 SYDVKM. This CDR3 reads CASRGDTYYGYTF. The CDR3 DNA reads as TGTGCCAGCAGGGGGGACACGTACTATGGCTACACCTTC.

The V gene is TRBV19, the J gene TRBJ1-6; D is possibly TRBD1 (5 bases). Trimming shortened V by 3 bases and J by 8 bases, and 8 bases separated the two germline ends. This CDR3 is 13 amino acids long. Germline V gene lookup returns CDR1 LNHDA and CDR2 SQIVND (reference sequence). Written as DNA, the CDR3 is TGTGCCAGTAGTATTTTGGGGGATTCACCCCTCCACTTT. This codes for CASSILGDSPLHF.

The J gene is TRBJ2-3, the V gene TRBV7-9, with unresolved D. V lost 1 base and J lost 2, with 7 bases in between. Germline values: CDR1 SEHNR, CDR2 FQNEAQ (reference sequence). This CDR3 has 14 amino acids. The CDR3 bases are TGTGCCAGCAGCTTAGAAGGCAACACAGATACGCAGTATTTT. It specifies CASSLEGNTDTQYF. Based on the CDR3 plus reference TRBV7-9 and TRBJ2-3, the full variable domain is DTGVSQNPRHKITKRGQNVTFRCDPISEHNRLYWYRQTLGQGPEFLTYFQNEAQLEKSRLLSDRFSAERPKGSFSTLEIQRTEQGDSAMYLCASSLEGNTDTQYFGPGTRLTVL.

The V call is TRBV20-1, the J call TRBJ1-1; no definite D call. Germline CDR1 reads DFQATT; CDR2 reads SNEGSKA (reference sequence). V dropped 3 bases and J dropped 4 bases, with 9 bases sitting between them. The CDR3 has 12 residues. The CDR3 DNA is TGCAGTGCTAGTCGTATCTCCACTGAAGCTTTCTTT. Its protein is CSASRISTEAFF.

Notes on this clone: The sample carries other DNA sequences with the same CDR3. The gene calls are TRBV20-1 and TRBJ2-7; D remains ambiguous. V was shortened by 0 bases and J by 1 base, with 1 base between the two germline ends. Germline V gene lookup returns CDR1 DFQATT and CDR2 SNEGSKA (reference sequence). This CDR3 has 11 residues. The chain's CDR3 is CSARDSYEQYF. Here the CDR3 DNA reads TGCAGTGCTAGAGATTCCTACGAGCAGTACTTC.

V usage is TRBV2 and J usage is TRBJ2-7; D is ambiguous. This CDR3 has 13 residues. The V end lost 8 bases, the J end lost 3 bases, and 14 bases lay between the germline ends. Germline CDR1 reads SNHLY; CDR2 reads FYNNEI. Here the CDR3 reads CASAKGRSYEQYF. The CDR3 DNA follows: TGTGCCAGCGCGAAGGGTCGTAGCTACGAGCAGTACTTC.

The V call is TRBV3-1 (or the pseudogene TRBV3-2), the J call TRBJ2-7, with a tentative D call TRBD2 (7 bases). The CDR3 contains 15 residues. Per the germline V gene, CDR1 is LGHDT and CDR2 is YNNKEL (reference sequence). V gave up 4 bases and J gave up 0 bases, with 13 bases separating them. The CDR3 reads CASSLRGPSSYEQYF. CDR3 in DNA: TGTGCCAGCAGCCTGCGGGGGCCGAGCTCCTACGAGCAGTACTTC.

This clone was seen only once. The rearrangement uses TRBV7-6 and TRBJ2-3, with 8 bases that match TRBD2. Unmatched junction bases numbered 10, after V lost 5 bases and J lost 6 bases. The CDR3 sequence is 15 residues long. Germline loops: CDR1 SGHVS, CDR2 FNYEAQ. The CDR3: CASSPLSGAEDTQYF. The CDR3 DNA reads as TGTGCCAGCAGCCCACTTAGCGGGGCAGAGGATACGCAGTATTTT. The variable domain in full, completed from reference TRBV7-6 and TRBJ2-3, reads GAGVSQSPRYKVTKRGQDVALRCDPISGHVSLYWYRQALGQGPEFLTYFNYEAQQDKSGLPNDRFSAERPEGSISTLTIQRTEQRDSAMYRCASSPLSGAEDTQYFGPGTRLTVL.

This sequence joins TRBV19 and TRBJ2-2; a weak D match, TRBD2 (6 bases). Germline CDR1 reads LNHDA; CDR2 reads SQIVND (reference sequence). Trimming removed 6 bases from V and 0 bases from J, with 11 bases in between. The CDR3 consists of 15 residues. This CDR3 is CASSPGSPNTGELFF. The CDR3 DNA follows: TGTGCCAGTAGCCCCGGGAGTCCGAACACCGGGGAGCTGTTTTTT. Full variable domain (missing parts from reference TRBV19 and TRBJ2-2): DGGITQSPKYLFRKEGQNVTLSCEQNLNHDAMYWYRQDPGQGLRLIYYSQIVNDFQKGDIAEGYSVSREKKESFPLTVTSAQKNPTAFYLCASSPGSPNTGELFFGEGSRLTVL.

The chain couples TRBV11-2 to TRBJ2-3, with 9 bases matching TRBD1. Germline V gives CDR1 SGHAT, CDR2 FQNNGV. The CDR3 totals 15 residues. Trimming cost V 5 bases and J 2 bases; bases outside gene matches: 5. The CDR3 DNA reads TGTGCCAGCAGCCGGACAGGGGCCAACACAGATACGCAGTATTTT. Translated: CASSRTGANTDTQYF.

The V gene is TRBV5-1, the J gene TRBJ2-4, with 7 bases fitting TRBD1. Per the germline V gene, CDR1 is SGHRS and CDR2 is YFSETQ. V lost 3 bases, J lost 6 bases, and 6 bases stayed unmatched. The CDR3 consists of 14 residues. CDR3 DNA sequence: TGCGCCAGCAGCTCCGGGACAGATAGAAACATTCAGTACTTC. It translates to CASSSGTDRNIQYF.

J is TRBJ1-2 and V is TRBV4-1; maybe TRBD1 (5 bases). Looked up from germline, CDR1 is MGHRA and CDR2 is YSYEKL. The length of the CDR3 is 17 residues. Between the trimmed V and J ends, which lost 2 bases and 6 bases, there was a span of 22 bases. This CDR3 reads CASSQPTRGDSNNGYTF. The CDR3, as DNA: TGCGCCAGCAGCCAACCTACCCGGGGGGACTCAAACAATGGCTACACCTTC.

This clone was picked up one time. The chain's CDR3 is CASFDGYEQYF. The DNA of the CDR3 is TGTGCCAGCTTCGACGGGTACGAGCAGTACTTC. The gene calls are TRBV18 and TRBJ2-7; no firm D call. The CDR3 consists of 11 residues. Germline CDR1 reads KGHSH; CDR2 reads LQKENI. V lost 7 bases and J lost 4, with 8 bases in between. The full variable domain, completed using reference TRBV18 and TRBJ2-7, is NAGVMQNPRHLVRRRGQEARLRCSPMKGHSHVYWYRQLPEEGLKFMVYLQKENIIDESGMPKERFSAEFPKEGPSILRIQQVVRGDSAAYFCASFDGYEQYFGPGTRLTVT.

The CDR3 DNA is TGTGCCAGCTCACCACTTGGGGGAATTCGGGAGCAGTACTTC. It specifies CASSPLGGIREQYF. The rearrangement links TRBV18 to TRBJ2-7; the D gene could be TRBD1 or TRBD2 (5 bases each). This CDR3 spans 14 amino acids. V gave up 1 base and J gave up 7 bases, with 14 bases separating them. Germline loops: CDR1 KGHSH, CDR2 LQKENI.

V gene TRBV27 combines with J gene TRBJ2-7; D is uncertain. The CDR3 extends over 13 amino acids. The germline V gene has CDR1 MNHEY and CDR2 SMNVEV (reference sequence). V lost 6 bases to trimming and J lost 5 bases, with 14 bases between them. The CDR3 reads CASSRRSVDEQYF. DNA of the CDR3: TGTGCCAGCAGCCGGCGCTCGGTGGACGAGCAGTACTTC.

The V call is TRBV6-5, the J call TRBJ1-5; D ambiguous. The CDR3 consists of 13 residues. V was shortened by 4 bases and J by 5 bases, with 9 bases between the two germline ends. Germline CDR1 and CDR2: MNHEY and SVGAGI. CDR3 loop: CASSSNSYQPQHF. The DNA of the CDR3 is TGTGCCAGCAGTTCAAACAGCTATCAGCCCCAGCATTTT.

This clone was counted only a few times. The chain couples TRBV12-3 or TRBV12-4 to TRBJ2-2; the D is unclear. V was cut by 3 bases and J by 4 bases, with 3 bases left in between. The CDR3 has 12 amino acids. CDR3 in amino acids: CASSFVTGELFF. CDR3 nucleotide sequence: TGTGCCAGCAGTTTCGTCACCGGGGAGCTGTTTTTT.

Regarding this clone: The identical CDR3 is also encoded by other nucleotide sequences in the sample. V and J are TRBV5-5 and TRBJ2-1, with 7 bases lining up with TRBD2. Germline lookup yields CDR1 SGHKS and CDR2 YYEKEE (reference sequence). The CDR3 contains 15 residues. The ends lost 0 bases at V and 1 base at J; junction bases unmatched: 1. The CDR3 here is CASSLGGGSYNEQFF. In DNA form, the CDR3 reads TGTGCCAGCAGCTTGGGCGGGGGTTCCTACAATGAGCAGTTCTTC. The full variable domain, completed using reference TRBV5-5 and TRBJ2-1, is DAGVTQSPTHLIKTRGQQVTLRCSPISGHKSVSWYQQVLGQGPQFIFQYYEKEERGRGNFPDRFSARQFPNYSSELNVNALLLGDSALYLCASSLGGGSYNEQFFGPGTRLTVL.

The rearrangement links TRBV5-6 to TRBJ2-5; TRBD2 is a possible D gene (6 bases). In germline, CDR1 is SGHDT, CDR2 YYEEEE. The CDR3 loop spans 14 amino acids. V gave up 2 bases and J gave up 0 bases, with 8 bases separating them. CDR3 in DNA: TGTGCCAGCAGCTTTGGGGGGAACCAAGAGACCCAGTACTTC. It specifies CASSFGGNQETQYF.

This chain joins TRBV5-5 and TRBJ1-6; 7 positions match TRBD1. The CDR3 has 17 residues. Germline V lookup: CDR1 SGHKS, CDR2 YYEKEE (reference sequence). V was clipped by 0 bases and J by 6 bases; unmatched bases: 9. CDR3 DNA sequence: TGTGCCAGCAGCTTGGACCCGACAGGGAAGTTTAATTCACCCCTCCACTTT. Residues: CASSLDPTGKFNSPLHF. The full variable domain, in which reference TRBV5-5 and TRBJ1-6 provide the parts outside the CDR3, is DAGVTQSPTHLIKTRGQQVTLRCSPISGHKSVSWYQQVLGQGPQFIFQYYEKEERGRGNFPDRFSARQFPNYSSELNVNALLLGDSALYLCASSLDPTGKFNSPLHFGNGTRLTVT.

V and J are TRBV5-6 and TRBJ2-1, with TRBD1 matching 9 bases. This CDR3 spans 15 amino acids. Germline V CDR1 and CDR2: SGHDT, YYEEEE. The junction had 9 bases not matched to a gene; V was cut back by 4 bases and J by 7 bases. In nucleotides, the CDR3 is TGTGCCAGCAGCCCGGGACAGGGATTTGGGAATGAGCAGTTCTTC. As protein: CASSPGQGFGNEQFF.

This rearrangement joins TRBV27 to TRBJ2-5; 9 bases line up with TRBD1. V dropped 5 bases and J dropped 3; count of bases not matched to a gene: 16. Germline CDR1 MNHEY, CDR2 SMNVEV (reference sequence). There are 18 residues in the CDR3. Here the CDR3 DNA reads TGTGCCAGCAGTAAAGGACAGGGGTCGTTATTAGGGAAAGAGACCCAGTACTTC. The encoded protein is CASSKGQGSLLGKETQYF.

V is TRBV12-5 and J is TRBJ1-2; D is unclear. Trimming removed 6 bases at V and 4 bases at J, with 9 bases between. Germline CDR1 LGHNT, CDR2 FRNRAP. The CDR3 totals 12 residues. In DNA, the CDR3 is TGTGCTAGTGGCCCGGACGGCTATGGCTACACCTTC. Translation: CASGPDGYGYTF.

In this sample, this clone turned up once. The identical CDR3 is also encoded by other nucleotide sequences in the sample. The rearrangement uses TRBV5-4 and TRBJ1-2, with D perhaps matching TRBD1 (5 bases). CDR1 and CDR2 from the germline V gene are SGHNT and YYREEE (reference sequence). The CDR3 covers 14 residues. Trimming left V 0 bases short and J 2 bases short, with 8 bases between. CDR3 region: CASSLAGANYGYTF. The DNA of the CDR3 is TGTGCCAGCAGCTTGGCTGGGGCAAACTATGGCTACACCTTC.